This T cell receptor (beta chain) was profiled in a study of T cell responses to AZD1222 COVID-19 vaccine. The germline CDR1 and CDR2 sequences are MDHEN and SYDVKM. V was shortened by 7 bases and J by 0 bases, with 6 bases between the two germline ends. CDR3 size: 13 residues. Here immunoSEQ multiplex PCR was the method, and the copy in TCRdb shows in-frame clones only, minus some. Altogether about 80,000 clones are present, 80% to 90% being singletons, with the ten largest covering 3.4%. The material was peripheral blood, obtained 28 days after the second AZD1222 dose. This chain joins TRBV28 and TRBJ1-4; D not certain. This clonotype was obtained from an adult who received the AZD1222 COVID-19 vaccine. The CDR3: CASKAATNEKLFF. The CDR3 DNA is TGTGCCAGCAAGGCTGCAACTAATGAAAAACTGTTTTTT.